This T cell receptor (beta chain) was documented in a study of T and B cells in COVID-19 patients. Blood genomic DNA input for TRB amplification was 250-500 ng. This clonotype was observed at least ten times. Trimming removed 4 bases from V and 0 bases from J; junction bases left unmatched: 6. The CDR3 is 15 residues long. Per the germline V gene, CDR1 is SGHRS and CDR2 is YFSETQ. BIOMED2 TRB-A/B primer pools were used in multiplex TRB PCR. Each CDR3 protein gets one entry after TCRdb re-called the multiplex PCR reads with MiXCR. The sample contains thousands of distinct CDR3 sequences, nearly 20% of which appear only once.

The V call is TRBV5-1, the J call TRBJ2-7; 8 positions agree with TRBD1. This sequence originates from a human donor who had recovered from COVID-19. Sequencing was done on a sample of blood. The CDR3 nucleotides are TGCGCCAGCAGCCAATGGGACAGGAGCTCCTACGAGCAGTACTTC. It is translated as CASSQWDRSSYEQYF.